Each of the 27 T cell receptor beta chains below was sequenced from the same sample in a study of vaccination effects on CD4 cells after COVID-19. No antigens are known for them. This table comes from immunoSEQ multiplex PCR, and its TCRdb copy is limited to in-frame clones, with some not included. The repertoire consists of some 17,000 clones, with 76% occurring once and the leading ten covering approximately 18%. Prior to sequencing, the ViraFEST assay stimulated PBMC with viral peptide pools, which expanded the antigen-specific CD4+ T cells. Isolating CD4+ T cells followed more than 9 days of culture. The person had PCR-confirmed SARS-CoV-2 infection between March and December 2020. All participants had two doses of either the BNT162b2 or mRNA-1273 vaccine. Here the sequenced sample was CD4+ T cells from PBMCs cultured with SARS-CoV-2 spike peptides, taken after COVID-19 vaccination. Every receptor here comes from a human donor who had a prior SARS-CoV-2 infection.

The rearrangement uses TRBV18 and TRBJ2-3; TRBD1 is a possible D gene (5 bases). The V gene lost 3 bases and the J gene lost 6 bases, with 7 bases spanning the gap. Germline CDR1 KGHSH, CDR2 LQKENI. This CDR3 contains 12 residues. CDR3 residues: CASSPDSDTQYF. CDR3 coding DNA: TGTGCCAGCTCACCTGACAGCGATACGCAGTATTTT.

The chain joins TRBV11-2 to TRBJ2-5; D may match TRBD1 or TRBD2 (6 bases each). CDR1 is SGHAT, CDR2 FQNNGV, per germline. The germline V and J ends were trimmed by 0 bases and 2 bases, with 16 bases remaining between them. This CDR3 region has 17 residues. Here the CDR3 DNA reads TGTGCCAGCAGCTTAGAATCAGGGGCTGGGGGGCAAGAGACCCAGTACTTC. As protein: CASSLESGAGGQETQYF.

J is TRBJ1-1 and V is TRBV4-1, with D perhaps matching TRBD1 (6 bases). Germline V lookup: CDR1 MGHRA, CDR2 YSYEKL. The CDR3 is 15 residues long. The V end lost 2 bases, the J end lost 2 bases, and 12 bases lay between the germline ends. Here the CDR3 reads CASSQTGQTNTEAFF. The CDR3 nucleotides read TGCGCCAGCAGCCAAACTGGACAGACTAACACTGAAGCTTTCTTT.

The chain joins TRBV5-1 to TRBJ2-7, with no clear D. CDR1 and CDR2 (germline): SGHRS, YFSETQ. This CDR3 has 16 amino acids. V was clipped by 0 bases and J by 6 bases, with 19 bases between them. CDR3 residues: CASSLVPTQVSTEQYF. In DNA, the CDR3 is TGCGCCAGCAGCTTGGTACCTACCCAGGTCAGTACCGAGCAGTACTTC.

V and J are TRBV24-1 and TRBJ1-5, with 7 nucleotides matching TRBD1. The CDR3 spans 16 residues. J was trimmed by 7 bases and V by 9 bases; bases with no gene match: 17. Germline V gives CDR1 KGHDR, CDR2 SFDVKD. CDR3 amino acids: CATDISFRDSGQPQHF. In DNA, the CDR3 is TGTGCCACCGATATATCTTTCCGGGACAGCGGACAGCCCCAGCATTTT.

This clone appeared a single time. DNA for the CDR3: TGTGCCAGCTCACCAGTTGATACGCAGTATTTT. Translating it yields CASSPVDTQYF. This chain joins TRBV18 and TRBJ2-3; D is unresolved. The V gene lost 2 bases and the J gene lost 6 bases, with 3 bases spanning the gap. In germline, CDR1 is KGHSH, CDR2 LQKENI. The CDR3 totals 11 residues.

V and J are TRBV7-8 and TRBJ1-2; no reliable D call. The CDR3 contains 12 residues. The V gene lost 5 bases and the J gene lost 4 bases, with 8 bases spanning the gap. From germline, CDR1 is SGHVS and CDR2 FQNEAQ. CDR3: CASSPGVYGYTF. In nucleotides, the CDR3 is TGTGCCAGCAGCCCCGGGGTCTATGGCTACACCTTC.

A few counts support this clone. CDR3 in DNA: TGTGCCAGCAGTCCTACAGGGACCTACGAGCAGTACTTC. Translating gives CASSPTGTYEQYF. The J gene is TRBJ2-7, the V gene TRBV6-6, with D possibly matching TRBD1 (6 bases). V gave up 5 bases and J gave up 2 bases, with 10 bases separating them. The CDR3 is made up of 13 amino acids. Per the germline V gene, CDR1 is MNHNY and CDR2 is SVGAGI (reference sequence).

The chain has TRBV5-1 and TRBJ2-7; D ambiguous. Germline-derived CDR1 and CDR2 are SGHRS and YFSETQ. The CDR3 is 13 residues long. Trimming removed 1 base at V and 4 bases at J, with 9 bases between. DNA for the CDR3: TGCGCCAGCAGCTTGCTTGCTGGTTACGAGCAGTACTTC. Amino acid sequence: CASSLLAGYEQYF.

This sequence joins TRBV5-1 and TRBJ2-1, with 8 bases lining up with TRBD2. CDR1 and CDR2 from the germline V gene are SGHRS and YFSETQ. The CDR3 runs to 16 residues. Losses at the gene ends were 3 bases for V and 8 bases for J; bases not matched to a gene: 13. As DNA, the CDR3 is TGCGCCAGCAGCTACGCGCGGGGGGCATTTAGGGATGAGCAGTTCTTC. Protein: CASSYARGAFRDEQFF.

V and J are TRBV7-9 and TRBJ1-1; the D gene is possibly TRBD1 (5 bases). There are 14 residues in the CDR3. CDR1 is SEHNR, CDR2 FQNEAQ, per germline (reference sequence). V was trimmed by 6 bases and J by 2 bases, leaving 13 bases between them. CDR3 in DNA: TGTGCCAGCAGTCAAGACAGTTACAACACTGAAGCTTTCTTT. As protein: CASSQDSYNTEAFF.

CDR3 in amino acids: CASRNYTLGIAFF. In nucleotides, the CDR3 is TGTGCCAGCAGAAATTACACCCTCGGGATAGCTTTCTTT. This chain connects TRBV11-1 to TRBJ1-1, with D unresolved. In germline, CDR1 is SGHAT, CDR2 FQDESV (reference sequence). V was trimmed by 6 bases and J by 10 bases, leaving 18 bases between them. There are 13 residues in the CDR3.

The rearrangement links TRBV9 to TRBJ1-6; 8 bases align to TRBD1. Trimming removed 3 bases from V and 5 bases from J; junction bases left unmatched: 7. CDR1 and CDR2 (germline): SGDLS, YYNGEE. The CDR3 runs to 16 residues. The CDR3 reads CASSERTGTNNSPLHF. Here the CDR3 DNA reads TGTGCCAGCAGCGAACGGACAGGGACTAATAATTCACCCCTCCACTTT.

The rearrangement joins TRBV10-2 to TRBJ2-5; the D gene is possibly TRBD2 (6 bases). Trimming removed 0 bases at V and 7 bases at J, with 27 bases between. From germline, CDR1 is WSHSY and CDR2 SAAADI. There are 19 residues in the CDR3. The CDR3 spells CASSESMASESSLRATQYF. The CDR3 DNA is TGCGCCAGCAGTGAGTCGATGGCTAGCGAGTCGAGTCTAAGAGCGACCCAGTACTTC.

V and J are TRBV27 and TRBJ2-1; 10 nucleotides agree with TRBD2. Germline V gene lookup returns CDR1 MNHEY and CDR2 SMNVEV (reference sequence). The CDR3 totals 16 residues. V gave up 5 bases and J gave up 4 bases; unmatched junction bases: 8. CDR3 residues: CASSRLAGGSYNEQFF. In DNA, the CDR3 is TGTGCCAGCAGTAGATTAGCGGGAGGAAGTTACAATGAGCAGTTCTTC.

DNA of the CDR3: TGCAGCGTTGAAGAAAAGGCGCGTAAGTTCTTC. Its protein product is CSVEEKARKFF. This chain uses TRBV29-1 with TRBJ2-1; D ambiguous. V was pared by 0 bases and J by 14 bases, with 11 bases between. In germline, CDR1 is SQVTM, CDR2 ANQGSEA. The CDR3 consists of 11 residues.

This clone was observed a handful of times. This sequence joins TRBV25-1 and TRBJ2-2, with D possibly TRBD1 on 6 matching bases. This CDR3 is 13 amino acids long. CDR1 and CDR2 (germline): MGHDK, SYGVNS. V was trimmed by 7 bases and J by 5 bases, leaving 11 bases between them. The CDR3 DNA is TGTGCCAGCACAGGGGTCTGGACCGGGGAGCTGTTTTTT. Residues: CASTGVWTGELFF.

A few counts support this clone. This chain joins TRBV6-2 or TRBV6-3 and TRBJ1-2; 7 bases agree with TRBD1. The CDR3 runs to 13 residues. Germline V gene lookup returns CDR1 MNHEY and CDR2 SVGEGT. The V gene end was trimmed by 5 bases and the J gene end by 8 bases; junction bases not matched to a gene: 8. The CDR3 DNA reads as TGTGCCAGCAGTCCGACAGGGATGAGGGGCTACACCTTC. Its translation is CASSPTGMRGYTF.

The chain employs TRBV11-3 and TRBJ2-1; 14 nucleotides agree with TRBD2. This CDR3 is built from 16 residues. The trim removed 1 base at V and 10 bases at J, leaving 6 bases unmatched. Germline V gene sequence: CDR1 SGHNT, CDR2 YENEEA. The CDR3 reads CASSLGGTSGSGEQFF. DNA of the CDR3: TGTGCCAGCAGCTTAGGTGGGACTAGCGGGAGCGGGGAGCAGTTCTTC.

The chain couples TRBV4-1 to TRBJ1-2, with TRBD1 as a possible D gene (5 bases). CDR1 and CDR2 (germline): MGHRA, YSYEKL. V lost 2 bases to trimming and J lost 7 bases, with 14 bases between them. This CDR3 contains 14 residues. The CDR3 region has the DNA TGCGCCAGCAGCCAAACGGGGCTGGTTCGTGGCTACACCTTC. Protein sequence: CASSQTGLVRGYTF.

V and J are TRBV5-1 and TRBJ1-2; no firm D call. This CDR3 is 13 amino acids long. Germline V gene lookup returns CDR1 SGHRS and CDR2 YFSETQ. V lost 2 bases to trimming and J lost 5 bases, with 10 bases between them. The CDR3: CASSLGSFYGYTF. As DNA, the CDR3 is TGCGCCAGCAGCTTAGGATCTTTTTATGGCTACACCTTC.

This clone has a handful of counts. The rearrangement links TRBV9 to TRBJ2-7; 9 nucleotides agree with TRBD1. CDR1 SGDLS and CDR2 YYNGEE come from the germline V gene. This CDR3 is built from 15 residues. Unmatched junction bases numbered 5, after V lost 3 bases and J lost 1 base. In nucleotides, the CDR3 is TGTGCCAGCAGCGCCGGGACAGGGTGGTCCTACGAGCAGTACTTC. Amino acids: CASSAGTGWSYEQYF.

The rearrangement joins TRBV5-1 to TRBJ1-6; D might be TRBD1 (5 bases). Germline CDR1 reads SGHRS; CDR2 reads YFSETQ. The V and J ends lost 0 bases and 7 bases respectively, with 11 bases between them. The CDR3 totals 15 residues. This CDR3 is CASSLGEGINSPLHF. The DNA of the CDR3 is TGCGCCAGCAGCTTGGGGGAGGGGATCAATTCACCCCTCCACTTT.

As DNA, the CDR3 is TGCGCCAGCAGCTTCGTAGGACAGGGGGCGGGGGAGCAGTACTTC. Translating gives CASSFVGQGAGEQYF. The rearrangement joins TRBV5-1 to TRBJ2-7, with 11 bases matching TRBD1. The germline CDR1 and CDR2 sequences are SGHRS and YFSETQ. Trimming at V came to 2 bases and at J to 7 bases, leaving 8 bases not matched to a gene. This CDR3 region has 15 residues.

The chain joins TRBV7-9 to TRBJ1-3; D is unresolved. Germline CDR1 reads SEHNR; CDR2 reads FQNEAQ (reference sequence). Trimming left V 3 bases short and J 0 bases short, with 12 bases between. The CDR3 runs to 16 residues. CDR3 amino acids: CASSLLVPYSGNTIYF. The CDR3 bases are TGTGCCAGCAGCTTGTTGGTCCCCTACTCTGGAAACACCATATATTTT.

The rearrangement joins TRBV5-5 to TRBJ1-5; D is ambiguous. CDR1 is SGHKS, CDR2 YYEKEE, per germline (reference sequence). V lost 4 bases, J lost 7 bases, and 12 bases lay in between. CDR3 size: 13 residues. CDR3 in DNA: TGTGCCAGCAGCGCAGAGAGGTGGCAGCCCCAGCATTTT. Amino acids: CASSAERWQPQHF. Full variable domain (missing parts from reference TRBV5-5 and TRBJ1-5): DAGVTQSPTHLIKTRGQQVTLRCSPISGHKSVSWYQQVLGQGPQFIFQYYEKEERGRGNFPDRFSARQFPNYSSELNVNALLLGDSALYLCASSAERWQPQHFGDGTRLSIL.

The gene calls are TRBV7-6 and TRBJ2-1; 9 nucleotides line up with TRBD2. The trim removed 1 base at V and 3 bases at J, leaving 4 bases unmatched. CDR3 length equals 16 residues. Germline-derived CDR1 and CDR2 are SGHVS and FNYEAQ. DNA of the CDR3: TGTGCCAGCAGCTTAGACTTAGCGGGGGACTACAATGAGCAGTTCTTC. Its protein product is CASSLDLAGDYNEQFF.